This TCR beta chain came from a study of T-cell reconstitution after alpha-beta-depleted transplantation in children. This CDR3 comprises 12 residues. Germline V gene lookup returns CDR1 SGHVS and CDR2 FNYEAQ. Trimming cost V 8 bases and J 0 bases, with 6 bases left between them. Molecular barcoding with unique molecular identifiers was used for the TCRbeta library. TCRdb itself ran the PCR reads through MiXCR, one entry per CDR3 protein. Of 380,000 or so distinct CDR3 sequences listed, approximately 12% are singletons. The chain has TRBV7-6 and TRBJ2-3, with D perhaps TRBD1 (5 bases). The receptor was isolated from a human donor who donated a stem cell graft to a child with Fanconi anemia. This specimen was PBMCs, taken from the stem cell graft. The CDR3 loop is CASGASTDTQYF. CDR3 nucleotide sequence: TGTGCCAGCGGGGCGAGCACAGATACGCAGTATTTT.